The clone carrying this T cell receptor beta chain was detected only a few times. This may arise from a read error, as a much more abundant clone is one base away. V dropped 5 bases and J dropped 4; count of bases not matched to a gene: 16. Looked up from germline, CDR1 is DFQATT and CDR2 is SNEGSKA (reference sequence). This CDR3 spans 16 amino acids. It was RNA transcripts that yielded the amplified TCR beta CDR3 regions. The TCR CDR3 was amplified in a first-round RT-PCR using the HTBI primer set. A single record per CDR3 protein comes from TCRdb applying MiXCR to the multiplex PCR reads. The sample lists 450,000 to 650,000 distinct CDR3 sequences; around 14% were seen once. This specimen belongs to a study of T cells in Graves' hyperthyroidism and ophthalmopathy. The overall study: Initial diagnosis, before any treatment, was when peripheral blood was collected.

Patients were excluded for uncontrolled infection, other autoimmune disease, pregnancy or lactation. The TCR originated in a woman aged 18-29 years with Graves' ophthalmopathy. The chain joins TRBV20-1 to TRBJ2-7, with 8 bases matching TRBD1. What was sequenced was blood. The CDR3 sequence is CSAPSPGTGEPYEQYF. The CDR3 region has the DNA TGCAGTGCTCCCTCTCCGGGGACAGGAGAACCTTACGAGCAGTACTTC.